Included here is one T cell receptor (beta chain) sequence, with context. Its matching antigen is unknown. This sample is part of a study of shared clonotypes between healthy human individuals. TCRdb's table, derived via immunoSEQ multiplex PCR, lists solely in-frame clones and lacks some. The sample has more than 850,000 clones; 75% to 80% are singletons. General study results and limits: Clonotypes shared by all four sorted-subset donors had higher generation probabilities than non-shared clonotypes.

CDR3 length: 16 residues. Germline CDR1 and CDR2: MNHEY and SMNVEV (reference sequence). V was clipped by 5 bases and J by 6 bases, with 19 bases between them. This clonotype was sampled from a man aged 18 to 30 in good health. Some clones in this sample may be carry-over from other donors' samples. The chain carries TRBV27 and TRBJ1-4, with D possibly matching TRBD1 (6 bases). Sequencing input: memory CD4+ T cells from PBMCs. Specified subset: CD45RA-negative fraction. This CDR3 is CASSALGGAGYEKLFF. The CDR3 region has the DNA TGTGCCAGCAGTGCCCTGGGGGGGGCCGGTTATGAAAAACTGTTTTTT.